This T cell receptor beta chain was recorded in a study of response to subunit inactivated influenza vaccine. This CDR3 is 16 amino acids long. Trimming left V 0 bases short and J 6 bases short, with 15 bases between. The germline V gene has CDR1 LNHNV and CDR2 YYDKDF (reference sequence). TCRdb processed the RT-PCR reads anew with MiXCR; each CDR3 protein has one entry. The data hold over 800,000 distinct CDR3 sequences, with 21% observed a single time. Study results and caveats: After each seasonal influenza vaccination, few new T cells are recruited, the authors suggested.

Worth noting for this clonotype: Its cognate antigen is unknown.

V is TRBV15 and J is TRBJ2-1; TRBD1 might be the D (5 bases). The origin of this receptor is a middle-aged man who received an inactivated influenza vaccine. Sequencing was performed on PBMCs from blood, taken more than 4 days after vaccination. CDR3: CATSRDGGTGSNEQFF. The DNA for the CDR3 is TGTGCCACCAGCAGAGATGGCGGCACAGGTTCCAATGAGCAGTTCTTC.